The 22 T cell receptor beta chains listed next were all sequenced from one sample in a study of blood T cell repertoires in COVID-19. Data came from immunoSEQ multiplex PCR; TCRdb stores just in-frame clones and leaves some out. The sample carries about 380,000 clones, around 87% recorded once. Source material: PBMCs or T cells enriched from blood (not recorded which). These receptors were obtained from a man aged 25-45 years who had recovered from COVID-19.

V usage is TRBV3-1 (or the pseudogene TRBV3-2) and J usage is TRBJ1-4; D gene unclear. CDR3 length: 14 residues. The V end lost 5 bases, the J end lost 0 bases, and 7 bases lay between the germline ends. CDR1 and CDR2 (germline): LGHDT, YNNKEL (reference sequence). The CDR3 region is CASSVLATNEKLFF. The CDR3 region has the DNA TGTGCCAGCAGCGTACTTGCAACTAATGAAAAACTGTTTTTT.

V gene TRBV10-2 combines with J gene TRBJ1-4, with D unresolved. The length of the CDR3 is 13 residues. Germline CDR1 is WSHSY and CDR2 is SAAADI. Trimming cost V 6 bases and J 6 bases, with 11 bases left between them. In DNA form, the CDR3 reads TGCGCCAGCAGGTCGGGGTTGGATGAAAAACTGTTTTTT. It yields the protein CASRSGLDEKLFF.

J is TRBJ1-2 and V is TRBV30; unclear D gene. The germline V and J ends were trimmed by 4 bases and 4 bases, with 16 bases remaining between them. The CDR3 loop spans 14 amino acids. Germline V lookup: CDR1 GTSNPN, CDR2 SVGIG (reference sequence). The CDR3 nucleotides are TGTGCCTGGACCACCCGACCTGAGGTCTATGGCTACACCTTC. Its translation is CAWTTRPEVYGYTF.

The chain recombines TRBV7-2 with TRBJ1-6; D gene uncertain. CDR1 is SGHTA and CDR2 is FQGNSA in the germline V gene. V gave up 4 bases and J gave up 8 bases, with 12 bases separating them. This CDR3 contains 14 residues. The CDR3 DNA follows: TGTGCCAGCAGCTCAGACTACCGGGATTCACCCCTCCACTTT. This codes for CASSSDYRDSPLHF.

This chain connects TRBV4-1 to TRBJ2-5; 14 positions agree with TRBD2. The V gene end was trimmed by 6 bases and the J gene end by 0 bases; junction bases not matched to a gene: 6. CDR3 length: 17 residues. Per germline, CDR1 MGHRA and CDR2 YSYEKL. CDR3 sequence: CASRRTSGGPYQETQYF. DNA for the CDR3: TGCGCCAGCAGGCGGACTAGCGGGGGGCCGTACCAAGAGACCCAGTACTTC.

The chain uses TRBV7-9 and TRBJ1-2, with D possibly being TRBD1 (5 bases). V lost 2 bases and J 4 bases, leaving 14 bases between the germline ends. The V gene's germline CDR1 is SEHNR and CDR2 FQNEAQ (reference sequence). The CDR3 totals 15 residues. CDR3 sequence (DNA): TGTGCCAGCAGCTTAAGGGGTACAGTGGGCTATGGCTACACCTTC. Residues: CASSLRGTVGYGYTF.

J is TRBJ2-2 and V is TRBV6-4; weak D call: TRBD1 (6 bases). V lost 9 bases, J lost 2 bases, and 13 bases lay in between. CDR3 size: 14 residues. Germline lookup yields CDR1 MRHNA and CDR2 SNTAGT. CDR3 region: CASEAGENTGELFF. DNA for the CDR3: TGTGCCAGTGAAGCAGGGGAAAACACCGGGGAGCTGTTTTTT.

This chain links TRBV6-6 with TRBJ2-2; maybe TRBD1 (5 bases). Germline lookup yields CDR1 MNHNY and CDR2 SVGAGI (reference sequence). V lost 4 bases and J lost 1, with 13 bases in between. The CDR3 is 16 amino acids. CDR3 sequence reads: CASSWLRGQNTGELFF. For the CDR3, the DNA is TGTGCCAGCAGTTGGCTAAGGGGCCAGAACACCGGGGAGCTGTTTTTT.

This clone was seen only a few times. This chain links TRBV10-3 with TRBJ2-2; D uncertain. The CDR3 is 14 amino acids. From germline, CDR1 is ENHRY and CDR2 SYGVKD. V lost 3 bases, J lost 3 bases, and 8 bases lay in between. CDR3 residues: CAISDRGDTGELFF. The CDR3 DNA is TGTGCCATCAGTGATCGAGGAGACACCGGGGAGCTGTTTTTT.

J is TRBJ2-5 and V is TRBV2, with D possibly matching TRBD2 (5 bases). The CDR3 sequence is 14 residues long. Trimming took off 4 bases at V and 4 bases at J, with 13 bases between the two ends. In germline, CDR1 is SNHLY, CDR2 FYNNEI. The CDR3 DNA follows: TGTGCCAGCAGTGCCGCTAGCTTAGGAGAGACCCAGTACTTC. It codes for CASSAASLGETQYF.

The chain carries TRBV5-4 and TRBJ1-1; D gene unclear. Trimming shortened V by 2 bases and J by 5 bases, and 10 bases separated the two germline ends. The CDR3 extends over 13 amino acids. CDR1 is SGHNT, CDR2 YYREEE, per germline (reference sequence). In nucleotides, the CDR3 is TGTGCCAGCAGCTTCTGGGCGGGAACTGAAGCTTTCTTT. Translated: CASSFWAGTEAFF.

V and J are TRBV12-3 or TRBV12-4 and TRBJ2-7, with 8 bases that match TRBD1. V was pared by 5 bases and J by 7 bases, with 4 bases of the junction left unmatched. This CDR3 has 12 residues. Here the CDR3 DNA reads TGTGCCAGCAGTGGGGACAGGCGAGAGCAGTACTTC. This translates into CASSGDRREQYF.

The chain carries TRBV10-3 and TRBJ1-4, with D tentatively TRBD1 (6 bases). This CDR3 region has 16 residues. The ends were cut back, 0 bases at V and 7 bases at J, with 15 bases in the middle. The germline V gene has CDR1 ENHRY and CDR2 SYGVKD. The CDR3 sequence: CAISESGTPGSEKLFF. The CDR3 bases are TGTGCCATCAGTGAGTCGGGGACACCGGGGAGTGAAAAACTGTTTTTT.

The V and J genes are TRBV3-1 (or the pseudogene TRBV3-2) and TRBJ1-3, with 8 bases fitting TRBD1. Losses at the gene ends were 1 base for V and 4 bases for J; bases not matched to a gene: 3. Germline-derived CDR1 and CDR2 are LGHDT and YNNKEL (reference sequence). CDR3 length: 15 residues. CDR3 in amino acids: CASSQATGAGNTIYF. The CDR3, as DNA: TGTGCCAGCAGCCAAGCGACAGGGGCAGGAAACACCATATATTTT.

CDR3 loop: CASRSVSSGEAFF. CDR3 nucleotide sequence: TGTGCCAGCAGATCCGTATCCTCAGGGGAAGCTTTCTTT. V and J are TRBV7-9 and TRBJ1-1, with D possibly TRBD1 on 5 matching bases. V was pared by 6 bases and J by 8 bases, with 16 bases between. Germline values: CDR1 SEHNR, CDR2 FQNEAQ (reference sequence). The CDR3 has 13 residues.

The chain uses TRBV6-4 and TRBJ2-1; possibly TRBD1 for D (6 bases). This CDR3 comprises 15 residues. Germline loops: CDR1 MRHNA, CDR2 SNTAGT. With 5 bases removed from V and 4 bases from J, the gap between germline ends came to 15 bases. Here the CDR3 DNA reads TGTGCCAGCAGTACAAAAATGACAGGATACAATGAGCAGTTCTTC. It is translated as CASSTKMTGYNEQFF.

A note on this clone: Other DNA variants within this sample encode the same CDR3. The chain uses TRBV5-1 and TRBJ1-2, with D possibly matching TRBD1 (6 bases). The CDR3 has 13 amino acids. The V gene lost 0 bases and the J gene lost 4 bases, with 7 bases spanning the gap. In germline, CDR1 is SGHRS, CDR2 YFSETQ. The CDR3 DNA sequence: TGCGCCAGCAGCTTGGGAGGGGGCTATGGCTACACCTTC. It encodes CASSLGGGYGYTF.

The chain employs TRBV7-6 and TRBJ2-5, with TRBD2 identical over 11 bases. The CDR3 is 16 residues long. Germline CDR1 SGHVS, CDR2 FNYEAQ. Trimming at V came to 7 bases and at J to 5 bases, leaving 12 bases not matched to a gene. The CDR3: CASTRGSGGAGETQYF. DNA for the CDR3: TGTGCCAGCACCCGGGGTAGCGGGGGGGCTGGGGAGACCCAGTACTTC.

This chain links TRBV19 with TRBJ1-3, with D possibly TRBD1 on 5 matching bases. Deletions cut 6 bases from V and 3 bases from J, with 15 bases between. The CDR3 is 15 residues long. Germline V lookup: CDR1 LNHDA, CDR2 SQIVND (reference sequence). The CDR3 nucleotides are TGTGCCAGTAGAGACCGGGGCGGGAGTGGAAACACCATATATTTT. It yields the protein CASRDRGGSGNTIYF.

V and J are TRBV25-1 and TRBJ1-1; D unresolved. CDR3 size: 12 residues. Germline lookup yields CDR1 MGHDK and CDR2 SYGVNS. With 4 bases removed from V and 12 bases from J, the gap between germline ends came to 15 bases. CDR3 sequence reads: CASSGRTEVTFF. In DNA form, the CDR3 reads TGTGCCAGCAGTGGGCGGACTGAGGTAACTTTCTTT.

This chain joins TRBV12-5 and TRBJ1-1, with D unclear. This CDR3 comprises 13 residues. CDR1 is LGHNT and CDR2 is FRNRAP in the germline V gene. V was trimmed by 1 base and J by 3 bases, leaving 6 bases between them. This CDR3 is CASGLERDTEAFF. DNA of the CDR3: TGTGCTAGTGGTTTGGAACGGGACACTGAAGCTTTCTTT.

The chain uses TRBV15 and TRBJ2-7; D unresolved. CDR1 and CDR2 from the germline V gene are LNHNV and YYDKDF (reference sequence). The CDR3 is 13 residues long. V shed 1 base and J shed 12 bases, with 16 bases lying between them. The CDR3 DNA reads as TGTGCCACCAGCAGAGCTGGCACCGCCCGTCTGTACTTC. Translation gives CATSRAGTARLYF.